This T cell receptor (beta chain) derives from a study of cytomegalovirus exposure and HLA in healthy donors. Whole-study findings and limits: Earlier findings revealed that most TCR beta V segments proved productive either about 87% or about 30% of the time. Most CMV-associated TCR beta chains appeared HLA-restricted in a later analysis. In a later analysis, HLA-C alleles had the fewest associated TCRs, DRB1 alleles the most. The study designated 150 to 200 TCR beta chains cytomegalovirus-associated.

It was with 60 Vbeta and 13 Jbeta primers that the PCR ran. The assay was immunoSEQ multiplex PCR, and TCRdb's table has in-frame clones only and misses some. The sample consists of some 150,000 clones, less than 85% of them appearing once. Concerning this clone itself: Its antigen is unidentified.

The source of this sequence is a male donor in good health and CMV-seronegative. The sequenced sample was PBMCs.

Written as DNA, the CDR3 is TGTGCCAGCAGGGACTTCTACGAGCAGTACTTC. It translates to CASRDFYEQYF. The V and J genes are TRBV6-5 and TRBJ2-7; perhaps TRBD2 as D (5 bases). Trimming removed 6 bases at V and 3 bases at J, with 6 bases between. This CDR3 is built from 11 residues. CDR1 MNHEY and CDR2 SVGAGI come from the germline V gene.